The 21 T cell receptor beta chains presented below share a single source sample, sequenced in a study of OX40 agonist ivuxolimab in advanced cancers. The method was immunoSEQ multiplex PCR; TCRdb's version includes in-frame clones alone and lacks a portion of them. The sample records some 77,000 clones, 90% being singletons. The sample in question was CD4+ or CD8+ T cells sorted from blood, obtained in a trial of the OX40 agonist ivuxolimab. Source of these receptors: an adult with an advanced solid tumor such as melanoma, head and neck, liver or kidney cancer.

This clone came up a few times. J is TRBJ2-3 and V is TRBV7-6; TRBD2 aligns across 10 bases. V was clipped by 5 bases and J by 1 base; unmatched bases: 3. The germline gives CDR1 SGHVS, CDR2 FNYEAQ. The CDR3 spans 15 residues. The CDR3 coding sequence is TGTGCCAGCAGCCCCGGGACTAGCGGCACAGATACGCAGTATTTT. Its protein is CASSPGTSGTDTQYF.

In nucleotides, the CDR3 is TGTGCCAGCAGTGAAGAAGGGGGAACCTATGGCTACACCTTC. Translated: CASSEEGGTYGYTF. The chain carries TRBV6-1 and TRBJ1-2, with D possibly matching TRBD1 (6 bases). Germline lookup yields CDR1 MNHNS and CDR2 SASEGT. Trimming pared 1 base from V and 4 bases from J, leaving 10 bases between. This CDR3 region has 14 residues.

This clone was detected only once. The chain carries TRBV10-3 and TRBJ2-2; tentatively, D is TRBD2 (6 bases). The V gene lost 5 bases and the J gene lost 5 bases, with 12 bases spanning the gap. The CDR3 length is 14 residues. Germline CDR1 ENHRY, CDR2 SYGVKD. The CDR3 sequence: CAISMREKTGELFF. Here the CDR3 DNA reads TGTGCCATCAGTATGCGGGAAAAGACCGGGGAGCTGTTTTTT.

The rearrangement uses TRBV6-8 and TRBJ2-1; D may correspond to TRBD1 or TRBD2 (6 bases each). The V and J ends lost 0 bases and 7 bases respectively, with 25 bases between them. Germline CDR1 and CDR2: MNHGY and SAAAGT. This CDR3 has 19 residues. The CDR3, as DNA: TGTGCCAGCAGTTACTCCCCAGGGGCGGGGAAGGAGGGTGGGAATGAGCAGTTCTTC. Its translation: CASSYSPGAGKEGGNEQFF.

This clone was seen only once. J is TRBJ2-1 and V is TRBV28; TRBD1 or TRBD2 may be the D gene (5 bases each). Trimming pared 5 bases from V and 2 bases from J, leaving 13 bases between. Germline CDR1 reads MDHEN; CDR2 reads SYDVKM. The CDR3 is made up of 15 amino acids. CDR3 nucleotide sequence: TGTGCCAGCAGTCCGAGAGGGGTAGCCTACAATGAGCAGTTCTTC. The encoded protein is CASSPRGVAYNEQFF.

CDR3 sequence (DNA): TGTGCCAGCTCACCACGGGCGGGAGACGCGGATACGCAGTATTTT. The encoded protein is CASSPRAGDADTQYF. This chain links TRBV18 with TRBJ2-3, with TRBD2 matching over 7 bases. The CDR3 contains 15 residues. V shed 1 base and J 6 bases; nucleotides not matched to a gene: 7. Germline loops: CDR1 KGHSH, CDR2 LQKENI.

The rearrangement joins TRBV6-6 to TRBJ2-7; D unclear. The CDR3 totals 15 residues. V was shortened by 2 bases and J by 5 bases, with 16 bases between the two germline ends. CDR1 is MNHNY and CDR2 is SVGAGI in the germline V gene (reference sequence). The CDR3 region is CASSYDREGFHEQYF. CDR3 nucleotide sequence: TGTGCCAGCAGTTACGATAGGGAAGGGTTCCACGAGCAGTACTTC.

The V call is TRBV29-1, the J call TRBJ2-5; 10 nucleotides align to TRBD2. From germline, CDR1 is SQVTM and CDR2 ANQGSEA. The junction had 6 bases not matched to a gene; V was cut back by 4 bases and J by 4 bases. The CDR3 is 14 residues long. CDR3 nucleotides: TGCAGCGTTGGGACTAGCGGAGGCATAGAGACCCAGTACTTC. Protein product: CSVGTSGGIETQYF. Full variable domain (outside the CDR3, taken from reference TRBV29-1 and TRBJ2-5): SAVISQKPSRDICQRGTSLTIQCQVDSQVTMMFWYRQQPGQSLTLIATANQGSEATYESGFVIDKFPISRPNLTFSTLTVSNMSPEDSSIYLCSVGTSGGIETQYFGPGTRLLVL.

The chain joins TRBV2 to TRBJ2-3; D is perhaps TRBD2 (6 bases). This CDR3 region has 13 residues. Trimming pared 5 bases from V and 5 bases from J, leaving 11 bases between. The germline CDR1 and CDR2 sequences are SNHLY and FYNNEI. The CDR3 spells CASSSEGVDTQYF. In DNA form, the CDR3 reads TGTGCCAGCAGTTCGGAGGGAGTAGATACGCAGTATTTT.

The chain joins TRBV6-6 to TRBJ2-5, with a tentative D call TRBD2 (7 bases). This CDR3 has 15 residues. The V end was cut by 6 bases, the J end by 3 bases, with 17 bases between. In germline, CDR1 is MNHNY, CDR2 SVGAGI (reference sequence). The CDR3 sequence is CASRTGAGEKETQYF. The CDR3 DNA reads as TGTGCCAGCAGGACGGGGGCGGGGGAGAAAGAGACCCAGTACTTC.

This sequence joins TRBV11-3 and TRBJ1-1; D gene ambiguous. CDR1 and CDR2 (germline): SGHNT, YENEEA. V was trimmed by 8 bases and J by 1 base, leaving 11 bases between them. This CDR3 is 13 amino acids long. In DNA, the CDR3 is TGTGCCAGCGGCCCCCCCCCGAACACTGAAGCTTTCTTT. Protein: CASGPPPNTEAFF. The whole variable domain, filled in from reference TRBV11-3 and TRBJ1-1, reads EAGVVQSPRYKIIEKKQPVAFWCNPISGHNTLYWYLQNLGQGPELLIRYENEEAVDDSQLPKDRFSAERLKGVDSTLKIQPAELGDSAVYLCASGPPPNTEAFFGQGTRLTVV.

The rearrangement uses TRBV29-1 and TRBJ2-7; D may correspond to TRBD1 or TRBD2 (5 bases each). V was shortened by 7 bases and J by 6 bases, with 13 bases between the two germline ends. The CDR3 is made up of 11 amino acids. CDR1 SQVTM and CDR2 ANQGSEA come from the germline V gene. CDR3 sequence: CSGRGAGEQYF. The CDR3 DNA is TGCAGCGGAAGAGGGGCCGGCGAGCAGTACTTC.

The V and J genes are TRBV5-6 and TRBJ2-2; no definite D call. The CDR3 has 17 residues. Trimming removed 3 bases from V and 0 bases from J, with 15 bases in between. Germline CDR1 SGHDT, CDR2 YYEEEE. The CDR3 DNA is TGTGCCAGCAGCTACCCCCGGCTAGACGCGAACACCGGGGAGCTGTTTTTT. Its translation: CASSYPRLDANTGELFF.

This chain uses TRBV7-8 with TRBJ1-5; tentatively, D is TRBD1 (5 bases). This CDR3 is 14 amino acids long. V was shortened by 2 bases and J by 6 bases, with 11 bases between the two germline ends. Per germline, CDR1 SGHVS and CDR2 FQNEAQ. The chain's CDR3 is CASSLRGWTQPQHF. The CDR3 coding sequence is TGTGCCAGCAGCTTACGGGGGTGGACTCAGCCCCAGCATTTT.

The J gene is TRBJ1-2, the V gene TRBV10-3, with D possibly TRBD1 on 5 matching bases. The CDR3 is 14 residues long. The germline V gene has CDR1 ENHRY and CDR2 SYGVKD. Trimming took 10 bases from V and 6 from J, leaving 21 bases between them. DNA for the CDR3: TGTGCCACCCCCCTCGACACGGGGCACGATGGCTACACCTTC. Translated, it gives CATPLDTGHDGYTF.

The chain employs TRBV7-2 and TRBJ2-5; D remains unclear. This CDR3 region has 11 residues. Trimming left V 6 bases short and J 4 bases short, with 6 bases between. CDR1 and CDR2 from the germline V gene are SGHTA and FQGNSA. Here the CDR3 reads CASSFLETQYF. The CDR3 DNA is TGTGCCAGCAGTTTTTTAGAGACCCAGTACTTC.

This clone was picked up one time. V and J are TRBV5-1 and TRBJ2-2, with D perhaps matching TRBD2 (6 bases). Per germline, CDR1 SGHRS and CDR2 YFSETQ. Deletions cut 4 bases from V and 4 bases from J, with 14 bases between. CDR3 length: 15 residues. In DNA, the CDR3 is TGCGCCAGCAGCCAGAGGGCGGGGTTCACCGGGGAGCTGTTTTTT. It codes for CASSQRAGFTGELFF.

The chain joins TRBV7-2 to TRBJ2-1, with D possibly being TRBD2 (6 bases). V shed 5 bases and J shed 0 bases, with 11 bases lying between them. CDR1 SGHTA and CDR2 FQGNSA come from the germline V gene. This CDR3 is 15 amino acids long. The DNA for the CDR3 is TGTGCCAGCAGCCGGGACTCCAGCTCCTACAATGAGCAGTTCTTC. Protein product: CASSRDSSSYNEQFF.

This chain links TRBV19 with TRBJ2-7, with 9 bases identical to TRBD1. Germline CDR1 and CDR2: LNHDA and SQIVND (reference sequence). The ends lost 6 bases at V and 4 bases at J; junction bases unmatched: 10. The CDR3 is made up of 15 amino acids. DNA of the CDR3: TGTGCCAGTAGACAGGGGGCAGCGGAATGGTACGAGCAGTACTTC. It encodes CASRQGAAEWYEQYF.

In the case of this clone: The sample contains more than one DNA sequence encoding this CDR3. The chain uses TRBV27 and TRBJ1-2, with TRBD1 matching over 10 bases. The CDR3 runs to 14 residues. V dropped 6 bases and J dropped 3; count of bases not matched to a gene: 4. The germline V gene has CDR1 MNHEY and CDR2 SMNVEV (reference sequence). The CDR3 bases are TGTGCCAGCAGCCGGACAGGGGGTGACTATGGCTACACCTTC. Protein: CASSRTGGDYGYTF.

V is TRBV10-3 and J is TRBJ1-6; D is uncertain. V gave up 0 bases and J gave up 14 bases, with 11 bases separating them. In germline, CDR1 is ENHRY, CDR2 SYGVKD. The CDR3 contains 13 residues. CDR3 residues: CAISESVGRALHF. In DNA, the CDR3 is TGTGCCATCAGTGAGTCGGTGGGTAGGGCCCTCCACTTT.